A single sample is the source of the 29 T cell receptor beta chains below, sequenced in a study of blood T cells in healthy people across ages. A second roughly 7 to 12 cycle PCR used barcoded and J-beta primers. MiXCR, applied by TCRdb to the 5' RACE reads, yields one record per CDR3 protein. The sample includes 1.5 million to 2 million distinct CDR3 sequences, roughly 50% of them seen just once. The sequenced sample was blood. All receptors come from a woman aged 40 to 49 in good health.

Only one count was recorded for this clonotype. The chain employs TRBV20-1 and TRBJ1-2, with 8 bases matching TRBD1. The germline CDR1 and CDR2 sequences are DFQATT and SNEGSKA (reference sequence). Trimming cost V 6 bases and J 8 bases; bases outside gene matches: 5. This CDR3 is built from 11 residues. The CDR3 protein is CSADAGGGYTF. The CDR3 DNA reads as TGCAGTGCGGATGCAGGGGGCGGCTACACCTTC.

The chain is built from TRBV20-1 and TRBJ2-7; 8 positions agree with TRBD2. The trim removed 0 bases at V and 6 bases at J, leaving 10 bases unmatched. Germline CDR1 is DFQATT and CDR2 is SNEGSKA (reference sequence). The CDR3 runs 15 residues. For the CDR3, the DNA is TGCAGTGCTAGAGATCTTTTACGGGGGGGAGGCGAGCAGTACTTC. Amino acids: CSARDLLRGGGEQYF.

V gene TRBV6-2 or TRBV6-3 combines with J gene TRBJ2-7, with unresolved D. Trimming removed 5 bases from V and 3 bases from J, with 11 bases in between. This CDR3 is built from 13 residues. Germline CDR1 MNHEY, CDR2 SVGEGT. This chain's CDR3 is CASSDGSFYEQYF. In DNA, the CDR3 is TGTGCCAGCAGTGACGGCAGTTTCTACGAGCAGTACTTC.

The CDR3 loop reads CASNPTQGAQGSYEQYF. The CDR3 DNA follows: TGTGCCAGCAACCCTACACAGGGGGCGCAGGGTTCCTACGAGCAGTACTTC. This sequence joins TRBV28 and TRBJ2-7; 9 bases fit TRBD1. CDR1 MDHEN and CDR2 SYDVKM come from the germline V gene. The CDR3 length is 17 residues. Germline trimming cut 7 bases from V and 1 base from J; bases unmatched to any gene: 14. Looking up the rest from reference TRBV28 and TRBJ2-7 gives the full variable domain: DVKVTQSSRYLVKRTGEKVFLECVQDMDHENMFWYRQDPGLGLRLIYFSYDVKMKEKGDIPEGYSVSREKKERFSLILESASTNQTSMYLCASNPTQGAQGSYEQYFGPGTRLTVT.

V and J are TRBV4-1 and TRBJ2-7, with D possibly being TRBD2 (6 bases). V lost 0 bases, J lost 7 bases, and 19 bases lay in between. The CDR3 totals 16 residues. The V gene's germline CDR1 is MGHRA and CDR2 YSYEKL. The CDR3 DNA reads as TGCGCCAGCAGCCAAGATATCAGCGGGTTTTACAATGAGCAGTACTTC. Its protein is CASSQDISGFYNEQYF.

V is TRBV20-1 and J is TRBJ2-7; 8 bases align to TRBD2. This CDR3 has 13 amino acids. V lost 2 bases to trimming and J lost 5 bases; unmatched junction nucleotides: 5. CDR1 is DFQATT, CDR2 SNEGSKA, per germline (reference sequence). The chain's CDR3 is CSARISGVDEQYF. The CDR3 nucleotides are TGCAGTGCTAGAATTAGCGGGGTGGACGAGCAGTACTTC.

CDR3 in amino acids: CASSLESRDLQFF. In nucleotides, the CDR3 is TGTGCCAGCAGCTTAGAATCTCGGGACTTGCAGTTCTTC. The rearrangement joins TRBV7-3 to TRBJ2-1; TRBD2 is a possible D gene (6 bases). V was shortened by 2 bases and J by 12 bases, with 14 bases between the two germline ends. The CDR3 loop spans 13 amino acids. Germline V gene data show CDR1 as SGHTA and CDR2 as FQGTGA.

The V and J genes are TRBV14 and TRBJ2-6, with D possibly TRBD1 on 6 matching bases. Trimming left V 2 bases short and J 6 bases short, with 11 bases between. The CDR3 consists of 15 residues. Germline CDR1 SGHDN, CDR2 FVKESK. The chain's CDR3 is CASSQTGLEANVLTF. The CDR3 nucleotides read TGTGCCAGCAGCCAAACAGGGTTAGAGGCCAACGTCCTGACTTTC.

The CDR3, as DNA: TGTGCCAGCAGCCAGGAGAGCCTACAGGGTTCGAAAAACATTCAGTACTTC. It is translated as CASSQESLQGSKNIQYF. The chain couples TRBV7-2 to TRBJ2-4, with D possibly matching TRBD1 (6 bases). The CDR3 length is 17 residues. Germline-derived CDR1 and CDR2 are SGHTA and FQGNSA. The V end lost 5 bases, the J end lost 4 bases, and 21 bases lay between the germline ends. Using reference TRBV7-2 and TRBJ2-4 for the parts outside the CDR3, the full variable domain is GAGVSQSPSNKVTEKGKDVELRCDPISGHTALYWYRQSLGQGLEFLIYFQGNSAPDKSGLPSDRFSAERTGGSVSTLTIQRTQQEDSAVYLCASSQESLQGSKNIQYFGAGTRLSVL.

V usage is TRBV4-3 and J usage is TRBJ1-4; D gene uncertain. The germline CDR1 and CDR2 sequences are LGHNA and YSLEER. V lost 4 bases and J lost 8, with 11 bases in between. The CDR3 has 13 amino acids. DNA of the CDR3: TGCGCCAGCAGCCTTGTGCTCACGGAAAAACTGTTTTTT. Protein: CASSLVLTEKLFF.

The chain recombines TRBV12-3 or TRBV12-4 with TRBJ2-1; 12 bases agree with TRBD2. The CDR3 loop spans 15 amino acids. V dropped 5 bases and J dropped 6; count of bases not matched to a gene: 5. The CDR3 reads CASSGGTSGSNEQFF. The CDR3 nucleotides are TGTGCCAGCAGTGGAGGGACTAGCGGGTCCAATGAGCAGTTCTTC.

V gene TRBV12-5 combines with J gene TRBJ2-1; 15 positions match TRBD2. CDR1 and CDR2 (germline): LGHNT, FRNRAP. Germline trimming cut 0 bases from V and 0 bases from J; bases unmatched to any gene: 15. The CDR3 spans 23 residues. The CDR3 region has the DNA TGTGCTAGTGGTTTGGTACTGCAGGGACTAGCGGGGGGACCAATGAGCTCCTACAATGAGCAGTTCTTC. This gives the protein CASGLVLQGLAGGPMSSYNEQFF.

This clonotype was seen a handful of times. The chain is built from TRBV10-3 and TRBJ2-7; 12 bases agree with TRBD2. Per the germline V gene, CDR1 is ENHRY and CDR2 is SYGVKD. The CDR3 totals 14 residues. The trim removed 10 bases at V and 3 bases at J, leaving 7 bases unmatched. Here the CDR3 DNA reads TGTGCCACCCATACTAGCGGGGGGTACTACGAGCAGTACTTC. It codes for CATHTSGGYYEQYF.

The chain combines TRBV14 with TRBJ2-4; perhaps TRBD2 as D (5 bases). The J call may be wrong; the DNA end is better matched by TRBJ2-5. Looked up from germline, CDR1 is SGHDN and CDR2 is FVKESK. This CDR3 has 14 residues. The CDR3 DNA sequence: TGTGCCAGCAGCCAAGTGGCTAGCTTGGAGACCCAGTACTTC. Translation gives CASSQVASLETQYF.

The chain couples TRBV4-2 to TRBJ2-1, with TRBD2 identical over 8 bases. Germline CDR1 and CDR2: LGHNA and YNFKEQ. The CDR3 has 17 residues. V gave up 0 bases and J gave up 1 base; unmatched junction bases: 5. The CDR3 here is CASSQEERGTSYNEQFF. In nucleotides, the CDR3 is TGTGCCAGCAGCCAAGAGGAGCGGGGGACTTCCTACAATGAGCAGTTCTTC.

This clonotype was recorded a few times. The CDR3 sequence is CASSSYSWDVSNQPQHF. DNA of the CDR3: TGTGCCAGCAGTTCTTACTCCTGGGATGTTAGCAATCAGCCCCAGCATTTT. The chain combines TRBV27 with TRBJ1-5; no definite D call. The CDR3 extends over 17 amino acids. V lost 4 bases to trimming and J lost 0 bases, with 16 bases between them. The V gene's germline CDR1 is MNHEY and CDR2 SMNVEV (reference sequence).

This clonotype has a handful of counts. The chain combines TRBV7-2 with TRBJ2-1; D gene uncertain. The CDR3 loop spans 12 amino acids. Trimming took 4 bases from V and 8 from J, leaving 9 bases between them. CDR1 and CDR2 from the germline V gene are SGHTA and FQGNSA. The CDR3 protein is CASSSSLDEQFF. The CDR3 nucleotides read TGTGCCAGCAGCTCGTCCCTTGATGAGCAGTTCTTC.

This sequence joins TRBV20-1 and TRBJ2-1; unclear D gene. Germline V gives CDR1 DFQATT, CDR2 SNEGSKA (reference sequence). This CDR3 comprises 15 residues. V lost 0 bases and J lost 0, with 9 bases in between. The CDR3 coding sequence is TGCAGTGCTAGAGAACCTACCCTCTCCTACAATGAGCAGTTCTTC. Its protein is CSAREPTLSYNEQFF.

This clonotype showed up just a few times. The chain links TRBV7-2 to TRBJ2-7; TRBD1 agrees at 7 bases. V gave up 5 bases and J gave up 3 bases; unmatched junction bases: 10. The CDR3 is 15 amino acids. The V gene's germline CDR1 is SGHTA and CDR2 FQGNSA. CDR3 residues: CASSQTGYALYEQYF. The CDR3 DNA sequence: TGTGCCAGCAGCCAGACAGGGTACGCTCTCTACGAGCAGTACTTC.

J is TRBJ2-5 and V is TRBV24-1; TRBD2 matches 10 bases. The V segment lost 4 bases and the J segment 7 bases; nucleotides outside the gene matches: 8. Per the germline V gene, CDR1 is KGHDR and CDR2 is SFDVKD. CDR3 length: 15 amino acids. The CDR3 spells CATSDPLAGPGTQYF. CDR3 in DNA: TGTGCCACCAGTGACCCACTAGCGGGGCCAGGGACCCAGTACTTC.

Note on this clonotype: A much larger clone differs from this one at a single base, so this may be a read error. The chain couples TRBV29-1 to TRBJ1-2, with D possibly being TRBD1 (6 bases). Deletions cut 5 bases from V and 3 bases from J, with 7 bases between. In germline, CDR1 is SQVTM, CDR2 ANQGSEA. The CDR3 sequence is 11 residues long. CDR3 protein: CSVRGDYGYTF. The CDR3 coding sequence is TGCAGCGTTAGGGGGGACTATGGCTACACCTTC.

V is TRBV12-3 or TRBV12-4 and J is TRBJ1-2; D perhaps matches TRBD1 (6 bases). V dropped 2 bases and J dropped 3 bases, with 16 bases sitting between them. The CDR3 spans 16 residues. In DNA, the CDR3 is TGTGCCAGCAGTTTAAAGGGGGGGGGGCACGACTATGGCTACACCTTC. This codes for CASSLKGGGHDYGYTF.

The V gene is TRBV5-1, the J gene TRBJ2-7; D call uncertain. The germline V and J ends were trimmed by 0 bases and 0 bases, with 16 bases remaining between them. The CDR3 is 17 residues long. Germline V gene lookup returns CDR1 SGHRS and CDR2 YFSETQ. The CDR3 protein is CASSLGPGSQSSYEQYF. CDR3 sequence (DNA): TGCGCCAGCAGCTTGGGTCCAGGCTCCCAGAGCTCCTACGAGCAGTACTTC.

V usage is TRBV5-6 and J usage is TRBJ1-1; no reliable D call. The V end lost 0 bases, the J end lost 0 bases, and 9 bases lay between the germline ends. Germline lookup yields CDR1 SGHDT and CDR2 YYEEEE. This CDR3 comprises 15 residues. The CDR3 protein is CASSLGSIMNTEAFF. In nucleotides, the CDR3 is TGTGCCAGCAGCTTGGGTAGCATCATGAACACTGAAGCTTTCTTT. The full variable domain, its missing parts supplied by reference TRBV5-6 and TRBJ1-1, is DAGVTQSPTHLIKTRGQQVTLRCSPKSGHDTVSWYQQALGQGPQFIFQYYEEEERQRGNFPDRFSGHQFPNYSSELNVNALLLGDSALYLCASSLGSIMNTEAFFGQGTRLTVV.

This chain connects TRBV27 to TRBJ1-5; D is undetermined. CDR3 length equals 17 residues. V lost 2 bases to trimming and J lost 3 bases, with 17 bases between them. Germline CDR1 and CDR2: MNHEY and SMNVEV (reference sequence). This CDR3 is CASSLGSEEDVNQPQHF. In nucleotides, the CDR3 is TGTGCCAGCAGTTTAGGGTCAGAGGAGGATGTCAATCAGCCCCAGCATTTT.

V is TRBV7-2 and J is TRBJ2-1; TRBD2 agrees at 11 bases. Germline CDR1 reads SGHTA; CDR2 reads FQGNSA. The V segment lost 5 bases and the J segment 10 bases; nucleotides outside the gene matches: 10. This CDR3 contains 15 residues. This CDR3 is CASSDSGGALLEQFF. As DNA, the CDR3 is TGTGCCAGCAGCGATAGCGGGGGGGCTCTGTTAGAGCAGTTCTTC. The full variable domain, with the rest looked up from reference TRBV7-2 and TRBJ2-1, is GAGVSQSPSNKVTEKGKDVELRCDPISGHTALYWYRQSLGQGLEFLIYFQGNSAPDKSGLPSDRFSAERTGGSVSTLTIQRTQQEDSAVYLCASSDSGGALLEQFFGPGTRLTVL.

This rearrangement joins TRBV29-1 to TRBJ1-2; 8 bases agree with TRBD1. Germline V gives CDR1 SQVTM, CDR2 ANQGSEA. There are 15 residues in the CDR3. The V segment lost 0 bases and the J segment 8 bases; nucleotides outside the gene matches: 11. Here the CDR3 DNA reads TGCAGCGTTGAAGACCTCGGGACAGGTTCGGTAGGCTACACCTTC. Translating it yields CSVEDLGTGSVGYTF.

The chain uses TRBV9 and TRBJ2-3; weak D call: TRBD2 (6 bases). The CDR3 totals 15 residues. Germline V CDR1 and CDR2: SGDLS, YYNGEE. V lost 7 bases, J lost 0 bases, and 15 bases lay in between. The DNA of the CDR3 is TGTGCCAGCGCCGCTCCTGGGGGGAGCACAGATACGCAGTATTTT. It translates to CASAAPGGSTDTQYF. Using reference TRBV9 and TRBJ2-3 for the parts outside the CDR3, the full variable domain is DSGVTQTPKHLITATGQRVTLRCSPRSGDLSVYWYQQSLDQGLQFLIQYYNGEERAKGNILERFSAQQFPDLHSELNLSSLELGDSALYFCASAAPGGSTDTQYFGPGTRLTVL.

J is TRBJ2-7 and V is TRBV4-2; 15 bases align to TRBD2. The DNA end is more similar to TRBJ2-5, so the J call may be wrong. The germline V gene encodes CDR1 LGHNA and CDR2 YNFKEQ. This CDR3 region has 16 residues. The CDR3 region has the DNA TGTGCCAGCGGCCGGACTAGCGGGGGGGCCGATGAGACCCAGTACTTC. This codes for CASGRTSGGADETQYF.